This is a list of T cell receptor beta chains from one sample in a study of identifying expanded T cells in peripheral blood. The table came from immunoSEQ multiplex PCR; TCRdb's copy has only in-frame clones and leaves some out. The sample consists of roughly 96,000 clones, roughly 90% of them appearing once. Sequenced input: blood. The receptors were gathered from a person aged 18 to 75 in good health. CDR3s include the opening cysteine and the closing phenylalanine or tryptophan. The D gene is left open where the match is weak. Only part of the rows carry a size: once, few, many, or a class if the clone is expanded.

len: 14
j_gene: TRBJ1-2
d_gene: TRBD1
v_gene: TRBV11-2
abundance: .
CDR3nt: TGTGCCAGCAGCTTAGGGACAGGGAACTATGGCTACACCTTC
CDR3aa: CASSLGTGNYGYTF

len: 18
j_gene: TRBJ2-5
d_gene: TRBD2
v_gene: TRBV18
abundance: .
CDR3nt: TGTGCCAGCTCACCACCATTTCTAGCGGGACCGACGGAGGAGACCCAGTACTTC
CDR3aa: CASSPPFLAGPTEETQYF

len: 14
j_gene: TRBJ1-2
d_gene: .
v_gene: TRBV19
abundance: .
CDR3nt: TGTGCCAGTAGTATAGTGTCAGGGTTAAGAGGCTACACCTTC
CDR3aa: CASSIVSGLRGYTF

len: 14
j_gene: TRBJ1-2
d_gene: .
v_gene: TRBV6-4
abundance: .
CDR3nt: TGTGCCAGCAGCCCCGAGGGGCCCCGTGGGGGCTACACCTTC
CDR3aa: CASSPEGPRGGYTF

len: 13
j_gene: TRBJ2-5
d_gene: .
v_gene: TRBV9
abundance: .
CDR3nt: TGTGCCAGCAGCGTATCGTCGGAAGAGACCCAGTACTTC
CDR3aa: CASSVSSEETQYF

len: 17
j_gene: TRBJ2-1
d_gene: TRBD2
v_gene: TRBV4-1
abundance: .
CDR3nt: TGCGCCAGCAGCCATCAACTTAGCGGGAGCTCCTACAATGAGCAGTTCTTC
CDR3aa: CASSHQLSGSSYNEQFF

len: 15
j_gene: TRBJ2-3
d_gene: TRBD1
v_gene: TRBV18
abundance: once
CDR3nt: TGTGCCAGCTCAGCATACAGGGGGCAAGCAGATACGCAGTATTTT
CDR3aa: CASSAYRGQADTQYF

len: 14
j_gene: TRBJ2-7
d_gene: .
v_gene: TRBV7-6
abundance: .
CDR3nt: TGTGCCAGCAGCTTAGGCGCGGCCTCCTACGAGCAGTACTTC
CDR3aa: CASSLGAASYEQYF

len: 17
j_gene: TRBJ2-5
d_gene: .
v_gene: TRBV4-1
abundance: .
CDR3nt: TGCGCCAGCAGCCTCCATGACGGGGGCCTGTACCAAGAGACCCAGTACTTC
CDR3aa: CASSLHDGGLYQETQYF

len: 18
j_gene: TRBJ2-3
d_gene: .
v_gene: TRBV5-1
abundance: .
CDR3nt: TGCGCCAGCAGCCCCATCGGGCAACACGAGGGAGGCACAGATACGCAGTATTTT
CDR3aa: CASSPIGQHEGGTDTQYF